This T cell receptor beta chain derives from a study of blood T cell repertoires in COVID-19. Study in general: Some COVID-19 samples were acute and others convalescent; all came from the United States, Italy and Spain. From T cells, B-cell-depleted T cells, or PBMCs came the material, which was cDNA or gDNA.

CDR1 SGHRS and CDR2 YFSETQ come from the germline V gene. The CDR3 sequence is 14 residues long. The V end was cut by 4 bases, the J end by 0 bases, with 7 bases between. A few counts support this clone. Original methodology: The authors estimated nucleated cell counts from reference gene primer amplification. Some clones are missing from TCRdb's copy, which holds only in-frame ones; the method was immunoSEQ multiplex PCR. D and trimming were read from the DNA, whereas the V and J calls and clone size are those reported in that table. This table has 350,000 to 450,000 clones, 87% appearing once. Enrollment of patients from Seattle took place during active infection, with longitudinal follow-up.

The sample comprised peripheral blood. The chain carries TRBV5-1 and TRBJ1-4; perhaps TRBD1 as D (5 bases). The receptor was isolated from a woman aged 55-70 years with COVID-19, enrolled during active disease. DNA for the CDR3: TGCGCCAGCAGCCTGGACACAACTAATGAAAAACTGTTTTTT. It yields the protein CASSLDTTNEKLFF.